A selection of T cell receptor beta chains follows, all from one sample in a study of blood T cell repertoires in COVID-19. Clones were sequenced by immunoSEQ multiplex PCR, and TCRdb holds only the in-frame ones, with some missing. The sample lists about 200,000 clones, 87% occurring once. Sequenced material: peripheral blood. These receptors all stem from a man between 60 and 75 years old who had recovered from COVID-19. Both conserved end residues are part of each CDR3. Fields, in order: clone size, J gene, V gene, D gene, CDR3 protein, CDR3 DNA. A D gene is named only where the DNA matches it firmly. Not every row has a clone size; where given, it reads once, few, many or a size class.

- TRBJ2-7 TRBV5-1 - CASSFAQGYEQYF TGCGCCAGCAGCTTCGCACAGGGATACGAGCAGTACTTC
- TRBJ2-7 TRBV7-2 TRBD2 CASSPKRGSSYEQYF TGTGCCAGCAGCCCCAAGCGGGGTTCATCCTACGAGCAGTACTTC
- TRBJ2-7 TRBV7-7 TRBD1 CASSWDRSYEQYF TGTGCCAGCTCATGGGACAGGAGTTACGAGCAGTACTTC
few TRBJ2-7 TRBV6-5 - CASSFSSYEQYF TGTGCCAGCAGTTTTAGCTCCTACGAGCAGTACTTC
once TRBJ1-4 TRBV5-1 TRBD1 CASSQGQGAAANEKLFF TGCGCCAGCAGCCAAGGACAGGGGGCGGCGGCTAATGAAAAACTGTTTTTT
- TRBJ2-1 TRBV19 TRBD1 CASSLLDRGLPFRVYNEQFF TGTGCCAGTAGTCTCCTGGACAGGGGGCTACCTTTTCGGGTCTACAATGAGCAGTTCTTC
- TRBJ1-5 TRBV19 - CASWSGLSYSNQPQHF TGTGCCAGTTGGTCGGGATTGTCCTATAGCAATCAGCCCCAGCATTTT
- TRBJ2-3 TRBV10-1 TRBD1 CASADRGPTDTQYF TGCGCCAGCGCAGACAGGGGGCCCACAGATACGCAGTATTTT
- TRBJ2-7 TRBV6-1 - CASSEGRSYSYEQYF TGTGCCAGCAGTGAAGGCAGGTCTTACTCCTACGAGCAGTACTTC
once TRBJ1-6 TRBV28 - CATEGVEHNSPLHF TGTGCCACCGAAGGGGTCGAACATAATTCACCCCTCCACTTT
once TRBJ2-1 TRBV7-3 - CASSLLQGGPGEQFF TGTGCCAGCAGCCTCCTCCAAGGAGGGCCGGGGGAGCAGTTCTTC
- TRBJ2-2 TRBV7-3 - CASSPRDSITGELFF TGTGCCAGCAGCCCCCGGGACTCTATCACCGGGGAGCTGTTTTTT
- TRBJ1-1 TRBV5-1 - CASFGGGARSEAFF TGCGCCAGCTTTGGGGGGGGCGCCCGTTCTGAAGCTTTCTTT
- TRBJ2-2 TRBV4-3 - CASSQDEGSRELFF TGCGCCAGCAGCCAAGATGAAGGGAGCAGGGAGCTGTTTTTT
- TRBJ2-5 TRBV14 TRBD2 CASSLTSGMPGGTQYF TGTGCCAGCAGCCTGACTAGCGGGATGCCAGGGGGGACCCAGTACTTC
- TRBJ2-1 TRBV11-2 - CASSFTGADEQFF TGTGCCAGCAGCTTCACAGGCGCGGATGAGCAGTTCTTC
- TRBJ2-5 TRBV30 - CAWSVQGETQYF TGTGCCTGGAGTGTGCAGGGAGAGACCCAGTACTTC
- TRBJ1-6 TRBV28 TRBD1 CASRERTGKASPLHF TGTGCCAGCAGAGAGAGGACAGGAAAGGCTTCACCCCTCCACTTT
- TRBJ2-7 TRBV2 TRBD2 CASRAAGGHEQYF TGTGCCAGCAGGGCGGCGGGGGGCCACGAGCAGTACTTC
- TRBJ1-6 TRBV7-2 - CASSSRQASSPLHF TGTGCCAGCAGCTCCCGACAGGCCTCTTCACCCCTCCACTTT
- TRBJ1-1 TRBV7-2 TRBD1 CATSEDRVRAFF TGTGCCACGAGCGAGGACAGGGTGAGAGCTTTCTTT
- TRBJ1-6 TRBV27 TRBD1 CASSPGQGNSPLHF TGTGCCAGCAGCCCCGGACAGGGGAATTCACCCCTCCACTTT
- TRBJ2-7 TRBV5-4 TRBD1 CASSPDRGHYEQYF TGTGCCAGCAGCCCTGACAGGGGTCATTACGAGCAGTACTTC
- TRBJ1-1 TRBV28 - CASTSPRYPGFF TGTGCCAGCACCTCTCCCCGGTATCCGGGATTCTTT
- TRBJ2-3 TRBV5-1 TRBD1 CASSSSYSGGLPDTQYF TGCGCCAGCAGCTCCTCTTACTCAGGGGGCCTGCCAGATACGCAGTATTTT
- TRBJ2-1 TRBV10-1 TRBD2 CASSGGTSGSLSNEQFF TGCGCCAGCAGTGGGGGGACTAGCGGGAGTCTGAGCAATGAGCAGTTCTTC
- TRBJ2-3 TRBV6-5 - CASSYGAGYTQYF TGTGCCAGCAGTTACGGAGCTGGGTATACGCAGTATTTT
once TRBJ1-5 TRBV4-2 - CASSHLNQPQHF TGTGCCAGCAGCCACTTAAATCAGCCCCAGCATTTT
- TRBJ2-2 TRBV11-2 TRBD2 CASSSGGAYTGELFF TGTGCCAGCAGTAGCGGGGGGGCATACACCGGGGAGCTGTTTTTT
- TRBJ2-7 TRBV30 TRBD2 CAWSSWGGDFREQYF TGTGCCTGGAGTTCTTGGGGGGGTGACTTCCGCGAGCAGTACTTC
- TRBJ2-1 TRBV30 TRBD2 CAWSIGGSSYNEQFF TGTGCCTGGAGTATAGGCGGGAGTTCCTACAATGAGCAGTTCTTC